This TCR beta chain was identified in a study of T cell responses to AZD1222 COVID-19 vaccine. Study summary: Investigators merged groups given second doses at roughly 4 or roughly 12 weeks. The study's findings and limits: Spike-specific TCR breadth and depth went up after people got two AZD1222 doses. Along spike, vaccine-associated CD4 TCRs were found throughout, with dominance at 160-218 and 743-854.

As to this clone: Its antigen is currently unknown.

The method was immunoSEQ multiplex PCR; TCRdb's version includes in-frame clones alone and lacks a portion of them. Of 95,000 to 150,000 clones listed, approximately 90% were seen once; the top ten hold just over 7%. This TCR came from an adult in good health. The sequencing used peripheral blood, collected on day 0 of AZD1222 vaccination.

CDR3 in amino acids: CATSTDRGREQYF. In DNA form, the CDR3 reads TGTGCCACCAGCACCGACAGGGGGCGGGAGCAGTACTTC. The chain links TRBV15 to TRBJ2-7; 10 bases agree with TRBD1. This CDR3 contains 13 residues. V lost 4 bases and J lost 7; bases outside the gene matches: 4. Germline CDR1 and CDR2: LNHNV and YYDKDF (reference sequence). The full variable domain, with the rest looked up from reference TRBV15 and TRBJ2-7, is DAMVIQNPRYQVTQFGKPVTLSCSQTLNHNVMYWYQQKSSQAPKLLFHYYDKDFNNEADTPDNFQSRRPNTSFCFLDIRSPGLGDTAMYLCATSTDRGREQYFGPGTRLTVT.